Following are 29 T cell receptor beta chains from one sample sequenced in a study of technical replicates of blood from a handful of donors. TCRdb's copy holds only in-frame clones and misses some; the assay was immunoSEQ multiplex PCR. The sample shows approximately 79,000 clones, about 93% of them seen only once. The sequenced sample was T cells isolated from PBMCs. The source of these receptors is a human donor in good health.

This sequence joins TRBV7-6 and TRBJ2-1, with TRBD2 matching 11 bases. Germline V gene sequence: CDR1 SGHVS, CDR2 FNYEAQ. Germline trimming cut 0 bases from V and 7 bases from J; bases unmatched to any gene: 5. This CDR3 region has 16 residues. CDR3 sequence: CASSLAIAGGSNEQFF. The CDR3 region has the DNA TGTGCCAGCAGCTTAGCGATAGCGGGAGGGTCGAATGAGCAGTTCTTC.

The V gene is TRBV7-9, the J gene TRBJ2-7; TRBD2 is a possible D gene (6 bases). Trimming stripped 5 bases from V and 2 bases from J, with 13 bases between. Germline V gene lookup returns CDR1 SEHNR and CDR2 FQNEAQ (reference sequence). This CDR3 region has 14 residues. CDR3 sequence: CASSGSGTPYEQYF. CDR3 DNA sequence: TGTGCCAGCAGCGGCTCAGGGACTCCCTACGAGCAGTACTTC.

V and J are TRBV10-3 and TRBJ1-1, with a possible D match to TRBD1 (5 bases). The CDR3 loop spans 12 amino acids. Germline CDR1 reads ENHRY; CDR2 reads SYGVKD. V was pared by 6 bases and J by 7 bases, with 12 bases between. DNA for the CDR3: TGTGCCATCAGCGCCACCGACAGTGAAGCTTTCTTT. Its translation: CAISATDSEAFF.

The chain links TRBV5-1 to TRBJ2-7; 8 bases are shared with TRBD1. Germline-derived CDR1 and CDR2 are SGHRS and YFSETQ. The CDR3 runs 14 residues. V lost 3 bases to trimming and J lost 4 bases; unmatched junction nucleotides: 6. Here the CDR3 DNA reads TGCGCCAGCAGCTCTGGGACAGGCCTTTACGAGCAGTACTTC. Protein product: CASSSGTGLYEQYF.

The chain carries TRBV6-5 and TRBJ2-2; the D gene is possibly TRBD1 (6 bases). Trimming took 6 bases from V and 7 from J, leaving 15 bases between them. This CDR3 is 14 amino acids long. CDR1 MNHEY and CDR2 SVGAGI come from the germline V gene. The CDR3: CASSSTPGVGELFF. The CDR3, as DNA: TGTGCCAGCAGCTCGACTCCAGGGGTCGGGGAGCTGTTTTTT.

V and J are TRBV4-1 and TRBJ2-7; 12 bases line up with TRBD2. V shed 2 bases, J shed 0 bases, and the junction held 5 bases outside the gene matches. The CDR3 consists of 17 residues. Germline CDR1 is MGHRA and CDR2 is YSYEKL. Here the CDR3 reads CASSQLAGGRFSYEQYF. Here the CDR3 DNA reads TGCGCCAGCAGCCAACTAGCGGGAGGGCGGTTCTCCTACGAGCAGTACTTC.

This clone occurred a few times. The J gene is TRBJ2-7, the V gene TRBV7-3; D gene uncertain. The germline gives CDR1 SGHTA, CDR2 FQGTGA. The V gene lost 1 base and the J gene lost 5 bases, with 12 bases spanning the gap. The CDR3 consists of 14 residues. The CDR3 loop is CASSLRPGFHEQYF. The CDR3 DNA reads TGTGCCAGCAGCTTAAGGCCAGGCTTCCACGAGCAGTACTTC.

The chain couples TRBV4-1 to TRBJ2-1, with 7 nucleotides matching TRBD1. Per the germline V gene, CDR1 is MGHRA and CDR2 is YSYEKL. CDR3 length: 16 amino acids. Unmatched junction bases numbered 7, after V lost 5 bases and J lost 0 bases. CDR3 sequence (DNA): TGCGCCAGCAGCACCACAGGGGTTAGCTCCTACAATGAGCAGTTCTTC. Its translation: CASSTTGVSSYNEQFF.

The chain combines TRBV11-2 with TRBJ2-3, with TRBD1 as a possible D gene (5 bases). The germline V and J ends were trimmed by 5 bases and 6 bases, with 12 bases remaining between them. The CDR3 covers 13 residues. Germline V gene sequence: CDR1 SGHAT, CDR2 FQNNGV. The CDR3: CASSGALTDTQYF. DNA of the CDR3: TGTGCCAGCAGCGGGGCCTTGACGGATACGCAGTATTTT.

The chain employs TRBV9 and TRBJ2-7, with 9 bases that match TRBD1. CDR3 size: 14 residues. CDR1 and CDR2 (germline): SGDLS, YYNGEE. J was trimmed by 0 bases and V by 3 bases; bases with no gene match: 1. CDR3 DNA sequence: TGTGCCAGCAGCGAGGGACAGGGCTCCTACGAGCAGTACTTC. Translation: CASSEGQGSYEQYF.

V gene TRBV19 combines with J gene TRBJ2-7; perhaps TRBD2 as D (5 bases). Trimming left V 6 bases short and J 9 bases short, with 18 bases between. This CDR3 has 13 residues. The germline CDR1 and CDR2 sequences are LNHDA and SQIVND (reference sequence). Written as DNA, the CDR3 is TGTGCCAGTAGCCCTCCACTTGGAGGCGGGCAGTACTTC. Translation: CASSPPLGGGQYF.

V is TRBV27 and J is TRBJ2-1; 7 bases agree with TRBD2. The V and J ends lost 7 bases and 4 bases, in that order; junction bases with no gene match: 7. Germline V gene data show CDR1 as MNHEY and CDR2 as SMNVEV (reference sequence). The CDR3 consists of 14 residues. The DNA for the CDR3 is TGTGCCAGCAATAAGGGAGGGGATTACAATGAGCAGTTCTTC. This sequence encodes CASNKGGDYNEQFF.

The genes are TRBV9 and TRBJ2-5; TRBD2 matches at 8 bases. Germline V CDR1 and CDR2: SGDLS, YYNGEE. The CDR3 is made up of 14 amino acids. Trimming took 6 bases from V and 5 from J; bases not matched to a gene: 9. The CDR3 DNA reads as TGTGCCAGCAACCCCGGGGGGGAAGGGGAGACCCAGTACTTC. Protein product: CASNPGGEGETQYF.

The rearrangement joins TRBV19 to TRBJ1-2; tentative D call: TRBD1 (5 bases). This CDR3 contains 13 residues. Per germline, CDR1 LNHDA and CDR2 SQIVND (reference sequence). V lost 10 bases, J lost 4 bases, and 16 bases lay in between. The CDR3 spells CATKGPTVYGYTF. The CDR3 DNA follows: TGTGCCACTAAGGGGCCGACAGTCTATGGCTACACCTTC.

The rearrangement joins TRBV5-1 to TRBJ1-2; 7 positions agree with TRBD1. The CDR3 covers 13 residues. After removal of 4 bases from V and 4 bases from J, the junction contained 4 bases not matched to a gene. CDR1 is SGHRS and CDR2 is YFSETQ in the germline V gene. The CDR3 coding sequence is TGCGCCAGCAGCGCAGGGGGTGGCTATGGCTACACCTTC. It yields the protein CASSAGGGYGYTF.

This clone was observed a single time. The chain is built from TRBV28 and TRBJ1-5, with TRBD1 as a possible D gene (5 bases). Trimming took off 6 bases at V and 3 bases at J, with 18 bases between the two ends. This CDR3 has 16 residues. Germline values: CDR1 MDHEN, CDR2 SYDVKM. CDR3: CASSNNDSPLNQPQHF. The CDR3 DNA follows: TGTGCCAGCAGCAATAATGACAGCCCCCTCAATCAGCCCCAGCATTTT.

The chain employs TRBV27 and TRBJ2-7; TRBD2 is a possible D gene (5 bases). Germline V gives CDR1 MNHEY, CDR2 SMNVEV (reference sequence). This CDR3 is built from 15 residues. V lost 3 bases to trimming and J lost 2 bases, with 14 bases between them. The CDR3: CASSLAGEVPYEQYF. The CDR3 nucleotides read TGTGCCAGCAGTTTGGCGGGCGAGGTCCCCTACGAGCAGTACTTC.

In its sample, this clone was seen once. The chain links TRBV13 to TRBJ2-7; perhaps TRBD2 as D (5 bases). V lost 0 bases to trimming and J lost 7 bases, with 10 bases between them. Germline V lookup: CDR1 PRHDT, CDR2 FYEKMQ (reference sequence). The CDR3 consists of 13 residues. CDR3 in DNA: TGTGCCAGCAGCTTAGGCCGGGGTAATGAGCAGTACTTC. Amino acid sequence: CASSLGRGNEQYF.

Only one count was recorded for this clone. The V gene is TRBV18, the J gene TRBJ1-1; 8 bases agree with TRBD1. J lost 5 bases, V lost 3 bases, and 5 bases had no gene match. Germline V gives CDR1 KGHSH, CDR2 LQKENI. The CDR3 totals 14 residues. As DNA, the CDR3 is TGTGCCAGCTCACCTCGACAGGGGATAACTGAAGCTTTCTTT. As protein: CASSPRQGITEAFF.

This chain uses TRBV18 with TRBJ2-3; D possibly corresponds to TRBD1 (6 bases). This CDR3 is built from 17 residues. The V end lost 4 bases, the J end lost 0 bases, and 17 bases lay between the germline ends. Germline-derived CDR1 and CDR2 are KGHSH and LQKENI. CDR3 region: CASSLTGQTTSTDTQYF. The CDR3 nucleotides read TGTGCCAGCTCACTCACAGGGCAGACCACTAGCACAGATACGCAGTATTTT.

This clone showed up just a few times. The CDR3 coding sequence is TGTGCCAGCAGCCAGATCAGGGGGACGGTTGTTACTGAAGCTTTCTTT. Its protein is CASSQIRGTVVTEAFF. V is TRBV14 and J is TRBJ1-1; 7 positions agree with TRBD1. The J segment lost 5 bases and the V segment lost 3 bases, leaving 12 bases of the junction unmatched. This CDR3 is built from 16 residues. Germline CDR1 reads SGHDN; CDR2 reads FVKESK.

This chain uses TRBV4-2 with TRBJ1-5, with 8 bases that match TRBD1. Per germline, CDR1 LGHNA and CDR2 YNFKEQ. V was clipped by 0 bases and J by 7 bases; unmatched bases: 8. This CDR3 region has 16 residues. The CDR3 loop reads CASSQEQGGSFQPQHF. The CDR3 coding sequence is TGTGCCAGCAGCCAAGAACAGGGGGGTTCCTTCCAGCCCCAGCATTTT.

V usage is TRBV9 and J usage is TRBJ1-2; 7 bases fit TRBD1. Germline V CDR1 and CDR2: SGDLS, YYNGEE. The CDR3 is 15 residues long. The V and J ends lost 3 bases and 5 bases, in that order; junction bases with no gene match: 10. The CDR3 DNA reads as TGTGCCAGCAGCGGAGGGGGCGATTCCCCGTATGGCTACACCTTC. Its protein product is CASSGGGDSPYGYTF. The entire variable domain, with the rest obtained from reference TRBV9 and TRBJ1-2, is as follows: DSGVTQTPKHLITATGQRVTLRCSPRSGDLSVYWYQQSLDQGLQFLIQYYNGEERAKGNILERFSAQQFPDLHSELNLSSLELGDSALYFCASSGGGDSPYGYTFGSGTRLTVV.

The rearrangement uses TRBV4-3 and TRBJ2-7, with 13 bases matching TRBD2. This CDR3 region has 17 residues. The V gene's germline CDR1 is LGHNA and CDR2 YSLEER. With 0 bases clipped from V and 5 bases from J, the junction kept 7 bases outside the gene matches. The CDR3, as DNA: TGCGCCAGCAGCCAAGAGTTCGGACTAGCGGGAGTCAACGAGCAGTACTTC. This gives the protein CASSQEFGLAGVNEQYF.

The chain combines TRBV6-5 with TRBJ2-7, with D unclear. Germline-derived CDR1 and CDR2 are MNHEY and SVGAGI. This CDR3 spans 13 amino acids. V dropped 6 bases and J dropped 2 bases, with 11 bases sitting between them. The CDR3 loop is CASRLTEAYEQYF. Written as DNA, the CDR3 is TGTGCCAGCAGGCTGACCGAGGCCTACGAGCAGTACTTC.

This chain connects TRBV2 to TRBJ2-3, with TRBD2 identical over 15 bases. The V segment lost 2 bases and the J segment 2 bases; nucleotides outside the gene matches: 8. The CDR3 has 19 residues. Looked up from germline, CDR1 is SNHLY and CDR2 is FYNNEI. Written as DNA, the CDR3 is TGTGCCAGCAGTGAATCCGCGGGACTAGCGGGAGGCCCCACAGATACGCAGTATTTT. Translated, it gives CASSESAGLAGGPTDTQYF.

This chain uses TRBV5-4 with TRBJ2-7, with D perhaps TRBD1 (6 bases). CDR3 length equals 13 residues. Germline V gene lookup returns CDR1 SGHNT and CDR2 YYREEE (reference sequence). With 2 bases removed from V and 1 base from J, the gap between germline ends came to 7 bases. CDR3 residues: CASSFRGSYEQYF. The DNA of the CDR3 is TGTGCCAGCAGCTTCAGGGGATCCTACGAGCAGTACTTC.

V usage is TRBV29-1 and J usage is TRBJ2-7; 8 nucleotides line up with TRBD1. CDR3 length: 16 residues. Germline-derived CDR1 and CDR2 are SQVTM and ANQGSEA. With V trimmed by 5 bases and J by 7 bases, 19 bases remained unmatched. CDR3 residues: CSVSVQGAPQRSEQYF. For the CDR3, the DNA is TGCAGCGTTAGCGTTCAGGGGGCTCCCCAGAGAAGTGAGCAGTACTTC.

The gene calls are TRBV5-1 and TRBJ2-7, with TRBD2 matching over 11 bases. Trimming took 3 bases from V and 5 from J; bases not matched to a gene: 4. The CDR3 covers 14 residues. Per germline, CDR1 SGHRS and CDR2 YFSETQ. The CDR3 nucleotides read TGCGCCAGCAGCTCTAGCGGGAGGTGGAACGAGCAGTACTTC. Translation gives CASSSSGRWNEQYF.